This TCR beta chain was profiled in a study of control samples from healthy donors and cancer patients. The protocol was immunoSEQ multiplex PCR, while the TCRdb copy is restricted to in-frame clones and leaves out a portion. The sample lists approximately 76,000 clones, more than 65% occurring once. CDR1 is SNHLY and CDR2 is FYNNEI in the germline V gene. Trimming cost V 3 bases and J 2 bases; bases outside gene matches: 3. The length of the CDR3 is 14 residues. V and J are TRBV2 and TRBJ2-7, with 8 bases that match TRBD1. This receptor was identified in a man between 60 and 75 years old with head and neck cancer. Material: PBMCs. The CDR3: CASSDPQGAYEQYF. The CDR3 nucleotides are TGTGCCAGCAGTGATCCACAGGGGGCCTACGAGCAGTACTTC.